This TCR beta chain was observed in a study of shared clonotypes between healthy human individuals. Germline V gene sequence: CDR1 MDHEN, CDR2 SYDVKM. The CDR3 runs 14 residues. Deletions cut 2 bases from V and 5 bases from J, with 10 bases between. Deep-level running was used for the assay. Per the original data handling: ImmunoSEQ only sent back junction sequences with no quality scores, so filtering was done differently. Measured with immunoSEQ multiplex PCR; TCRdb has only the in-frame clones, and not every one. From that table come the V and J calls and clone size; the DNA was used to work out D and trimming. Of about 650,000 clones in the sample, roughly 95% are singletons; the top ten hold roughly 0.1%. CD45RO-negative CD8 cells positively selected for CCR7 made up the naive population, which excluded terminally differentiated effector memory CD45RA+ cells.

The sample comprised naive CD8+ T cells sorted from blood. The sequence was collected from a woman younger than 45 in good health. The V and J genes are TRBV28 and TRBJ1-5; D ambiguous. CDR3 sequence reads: CASSLTQDYQPQHF. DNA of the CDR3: TGTGCCAGCAGTTTAACTCAAGACTATCAGCCCCAGCATTTT.